Included here is one T cell receptor (beta chain) sequence, with context. Its specificity is unknown. These data are taken from a study of cytomegalovirus exposure and HLA in healthy donors. Findings of the study overall: Diagnosis of cytomegalovirus status made by the classifier reportedly showed high specificity and sensitivity.

At sampling all donors were nominally healthy, likely with unrecorded immune exposures. PCR amplification relied on 60 Vbeta primers (plus 13 Jbeta primers). The data were produced by immunoSEQ multiplex PCR, yet TCRdb's version contains in-frame clones alone and is incomplete. The profile shows 150,000 or so clones, 60% to 80% of them singletons. This CDR3 region has 16 residues. The germline gives CDR1 SGHRS, CDR2 YFSETQ. The sample was PBMCs. This clonotype was obtained from a man aged 35 to 55 in good health and CMV-seropositive. V gene TRBV5-1 combines with J gene TRBJ2-5, with 12 bases fitting TRBD1. Near its end, the DNA agrees better with TRBJ2-7, so the J call may be wrong. The CDR3 reads CASSLAGGTGGREQYF. As DNA, the CDR3 is TGCGCCAGCAGCTTGGCCGGGGGGACAGGGGGCCGCGAGCAGTACTTC.